The subject of this entry is one T cell receptor (beta chain). This record belongs to a study of blood T cells in healthy people across ages. Then a second PCR, running roughly 7 to 11 cycles, was carried out with a sample-barcoded 5' primer and a J-beta primer mix. TCRdb reprocessed the 5' RACE reads with MiXCR, giving one entry per CDR3 protein. The table has about 1.8 million distinct CDR3 sequences, about 49% seen once; the top ten hold approximately 2.1%. CDR3 length equals 12 residues. The J segment lost 11 bases and the V segment lost 4 bases, leaving 6 bases of the junction unmatched. Per germline, CDR1 SGHRS and CDR2 YFSETQ.

The specimen was blood. This chain joins TRBV5-1 and TRBJ1-1; TRBD1 aligns across 9 bases. This sequence was found in a woman aged 40 to 50 in good health. The CDR3 reads CASSPGTGSAFF. CDR3 nucleotides: TGCGCCAGCAGCCCGGGGACAGGGAGCGCTTTCTTT.